These 29 T cell receptor beta chains share one sample of origin, sequenced in a study of cytomegalovirus exposure and HLA in healthy donors (dated by TCRdb to 2015 to 2018). Libraries were prepared through the immunoSEQ multiplex PCR assay. The multiplex PCR relied on a mix of 60 forward primers for TCR Vbeta segments and 13 reverse primers for TCR Jbeta segments. The clones in this table, taken by TCRdb from immuneACCESS, are in-frame only. Not every clone is retained; where verified, under half of the shortfall comes from an unresolved V gene, and the cause of the rest is unknown. This sample is represented by 130,000 to 150,000 clones; over 70% of them were singletons. The biggest ten clones account for about 6.7% of the sample. Material: PBMCs. These receptor sequences come from a woman in her forties in good health and CMV-seropositive.

This rearrangement joins TRBV27 to TRBJ2-3; D is perhaps TRBD1 (6 bases). CDR1 and CDR2 from the germline V gene are MNHEY and SMNVEV (reference sequence). The V end was cut by 4 bases, the J end by 2 bases, with 10 bases between. This CDR3 has 14 amino acids. CDR3 sequence (DNA): TGTGCCAGCAGTTCCGGACAGTTCACAGATACGCAGTATTTT. Translating gives CASSSGQFTDTQYF.

V and J are TRBV9 and TRBJ2-5, with TRBD2 identical over 7 bases. CDR1 SGDLS and CDR2 YYNGEE come from the germline V gene. The trim removed 3 bases at V and 2 bases at J, leaving 7 bases unmatched. CDR3 length equals 15 residues. The CDR3 sequence: CASSASQAGQETQYF. In DNA form, the CDR3 reads TGTGCCAGCAGCGCATCACAAGCGGGACAAGAGACCCAGTACTTC. Complete variable domain (other parts from reference TRBV9 and TRBJ2-5): DSGVTQTPKHLITATGQRVTLRCSPRSGDLSVYWYQQSLDQGLQFLIQYYNGEERAKGNILERFSAQQFPDLHSELNLSSLELGDSALYFCASSASQAGQETQYFGPGTRLLVL.

J is TRBJ1-4 and V is TRBV7-9; the match to TRBD1 covers 7 bases. CDR3 size: 14 residues. Germline V gene data show CDR1 as SEHNR and CDR2 as FQNEAQ (reference sequence). V trimming: 3 bases; J trimming: 6 bases; junction bases outside the gene matches: 4. The CDR3 region has the DNA TGTGCCAGCAGCTTCCGGGACAGTCATGAAAAACTGTTTTTT. Its translation: CASSFRDSHEKLFF.

The rearrangement uses TRBV28 and TRBJ1-6, with TRBD1 as a possible D gene (6 bases). V lost 1 base and J lost 0, with 16 bases in between. Germline-derived CDR1 and CDR2 are MDHEN and SYDVKM. The CDR3 sequence is 19 residues long. The CDR3, as DNA: TGTGCCAGCAGTTTATCCCCCACCCAGGGGAGCTCCTATAATTCACCCCTCCACTTT. It translates to CASSLSPTQGSSYNSPLHF.

The CDR3 sequence is CASSFPAGVNTEAFF. CDR3 in DNA: TGTGCCAGCAGCTTTCCAGCAGGGGTGAACACTGAAGCTTTCTTT. The chain has TRBV5-4 and TRBJ1-1, with D possibly TRBD1 on 6 matching bases. This CDR3 is 15 amino acids long. Germline CDR1 is SGHNT and CDR2 is YYREEE (reference sequence). Trimming removed 2 bases from V and 0 bases from J, with 11 bases in between.

The rearrangement uses TRBV2 and TRBJ1-4; D not certain. The length of the CDR3 is 14 residues. The ends were cut back, 6 bases at V and 0 bases at J, with 8 bases in the middle. Germline V gene data show CDR1 as SNHLY and CDR2 as FYNNEI. The CDR3 is CASREDATNEKLFF. The DNA for the CDR3 is TGTGCCAGCAGGGAGGACGCAACTAATGAAAAACTGTTTTTT.

This clone turned up a few times. The V and J genes are TRBV2 and TRBJ1-4; no firm D call. From germline, CDR1 is SNHLY and CDR2 FYNNEI. V was pared by 4 bases and J by 7 bases, with 16 bases between. CDR3 length: 15 residues. CDR3 sequence reads: CASSALGGEGEKLFF. The CDR3, as DNA: TGTGCCAGCAGTGCACTAGGAGGCGAAGGTGAAAAACTGTTTTTT.

This chain uses TRBV5-5 with TRBJ1-2; D is ambiguous. The CDR3 consists of 13 residues. The germline V and J ends were trimmed by 7 bases and 7 bases, with 17 bases remaining between them. CDR1 and CDR2 (germline): SGHKS, YYEKEE (reference sequence). The CDR3 here is CASANTIIGGYTF. The CDR3 DNA is TGTGCCAGCGCAAATACTATAATCGGTGGCTACACCTTC.

This clone has a single count. This rearrangement joins TRBV18 to TRBJ2-3; D ambiguous. The V and J ends lost 0 bases and 1 base respectively, with 14 bases between them. Germline V gene data show CDR1 as KGHSH and CDR2 as LQKENI. The CDR3 contains 17 residues. CDR3 coding DNA: TGTGCCAGCTCACCACCGTCCGGTGGAGTTGGCACAGATACGCAGTATTTT. This encodes CASSPPSGGVGTDTQYF.

The chain recombines TRBV7-9 with TRBJ2-1; TRBD1 agrees at 8 bases. This CDR3 region has 16 residues. V was clipped by 2 bases and J by 5 bases; unmatched bases: 8. Per germline, CDR1 SEHNR and CDR2 FQNEAQ (reference sequence). The CDR3 DNA sequence: TGTGCCAGCAGCTTACGCGGGACAGGAGATAACAATGAGCAGTTCTTC. It translates to CASSLRGTGDNNEQFF.

V and J are TRBV28 and TRBJ2-3; a possible D gene is TRBD2 (7 bases). The V end lost 11 bases, the J end lost 3 bases, and 21 bases lay between the germline ends. The CDR3 is 15 residues long. Germline V gene sequence: CDR1 MDHEN, CDR2 SYDVKM. The CDR3 bases are TGTGCCGGCAAGGAGGGGGGCGGGGGTACAGATACGCAGTATTTT. Translation: CAGKEGGGGTDTQYF.

The chain uses TRBV6-1 and TRBJ2-3, with 10 bases lining up with TRBD2. This CDR3 region has 14 residues. Germline V gives CDR1 MNHNS, CDR2 SASEGT. J gave up 5 bases and V 9 bases, and 8 bases lay outside the gene matches. The CDR3 region has the DNA TGTGCCAGTGGAGCGGGGGGGCAGCAAGATACGCAGTATTTT. It is translated as CASGAGGQQDTQYF.

The rearrangement uses TRBV18 and TRBJ2-1, with TRBD1 matching over 7 bases. With 1 base clipped from V and 8 bases from J, the junction kept 11 bases outside the gene matches. Germline V gives CDR1 KGHSH, CDR2 LQKENI. This CDR3 has 16 amino acids. This chain's CDR3 is CASSPLPDRRVDEQFF. DNA for the CDR3: TGTGCCAGCTCACCACTCCCGGACAGGCGAGTAGATGAGCAGTTCTTC.

The V and J genes are TRBV9 and TRBJ2-1; weak D call: TRBD2 (6 bases). The CDR3 is 13 residues long. Trimming removed 0 bases at V and 8 bases at J, with 9 bases between. CDR1 is SGDLS, CDR2 YYNGEE, per germline. For the CDR3, the DNA is TGTGCCAGCAGCGTAGGGGGAGGCGATGAGCAGTTCTTC. It translates to CASSVGGGDEQFF.

The V call is TRBV27, the J call TRBJ1-6; TRBD1 matches 7 bases. CDR1 is MNHEY, CDR2 SMNVEV, per germline (reference sequence). With V trimmed by 5 bases and J by 3 bases, 7 bases remained unmatched. The CDR3 sequence is 16 residues long. The CDR3 DNA is TGTGCCAGCAGTATCCAAACAGGGGTCTATAATTCACCCCTCCACTTT. Amino acids: CASSIQTGVYNSPLHF.

This rearrangement joins TRBV6-5 to TRBJ1-4; 7 nucleotides agree with TRBD1. Germline values: CDR1 MNHEY, CDR2 SVGAGI. With V trimmed by 5 bases and J by 4 bases, 7 bases remained unmatched. The CDR3 runs to 15 residues. In nucleotides, the CDR3 is TGTGCCAGCAGTCGTGGGACAGCTGGTAATGAAAAACTGTTTTTT. This sequence encodes CASSRGTAGNEKLFF.

The chain has TRBV7-6 and TRBJ2-5, with a possible D match to TRBD1 (5 bases). Per the germline V gene, CDR1 is SGHVS and CDR2 is FNYEAQ. Trimming took 0 bases from V and 1 from J, leaving 12 bases between them. The CDR3 is made up of 16 amino acids. CDR3: CASSLAQAGIQETQYF. CDR3 nucleotides: TGTGCCAGCAGCTTAGCGCAGGCAGGGATCCAAGAGACCCAGTACTTC.

This clone was seen more than once but under ten times. The chain uses TRBV29-1 and TRBJ1-3; D call uncertain. The CDR3 sequence is 14 residues long. Germline CDR1 reads SQVTM; CDR2 reads ANQGSEA. V dropped 2 bases and J dropped 0 bases, with 8 bases sitting between them. The CDR3 sequence is CSVERLFSGNTIYF. DNA of the CDR3: TGCAGCGTTGAACGTCTGTTCTCTGGAAACACCATATATTTT.

V is TRBV5-1 and J is TRBJ2-5; 8 bases are shared with TRBD1. The J call is uncertain, as TRBJ2-7 better fits the DNA end. This CDR3 is built from 13 residues. The germline V gene encodes CDR1 SGHRS and CDR2 YFSETQ. The CDR3 coding sequence is TGCGCCAGCAGTCGACAGGGGCGATACGAGCAGTACTTC. The encoded protein is CASSRQGRYEQYF.

This clone has a handful of counts. This chain uses TRBV6-1 with TRBJ1-5; 7 positions agree with TRBD1. CDR3 length: 15 residues. With V trimmed by 9 bases and J by 2 bases, 10 bases remained unmatched. Germline assignment: CDR1 MNHNS and CDR2 SASEGT. Here the CDR3 DNA reads TGTGCCAGGACCAGGGGGTGGGAGGGCAATCAGCCCCAGCATTTT. This encodes CARTRGWEGNQPQHF.

CDR3 residues: CASSPAGGTVSSGNTIYF. CDR3 DNA: TGTGCCAGCAGCCCCGCGGGGGGAACCGTGAGCTCTGGAAACACCATATATTTT. The V and J genes are TRBV5-4 and TRBJ1-3, with D possibly being TRBD1 (5 bases). Germline CDR1 and CDR2: SGHNT and YYREEE (reference sequence). The CDR3 is 18 residues long. V was shortened by 4 bases and J by 0 bases, with 20 bases between the two germline ends.

About this clone itself: The junction and the germline gene differ at one end; a read error may be behind it. This sequence joins TRBV7-9 and TRBJ1-4; TRBD1 matches at 7 bases. The germline V gene encodes CDR1 SEHNR and CDR2 FQNEAQ (reference sequence). The CDR3 is made up of 15 amino acids. The CDR3 nucleotides are TGTTCCAGCAGCACAATAGGGGGCATTAATGAAAAACTGTTTTTT. Translating it yields CSSSTIGGINEKLFF.

This rearrangement joins TRBV7-2 to TRBJ2-7, with 9 bases aligning to TRBD2. This CDR3 comprises 15 residues. Germline values: CDR1 SGHTA, CDR2 FQGNSA. J lost 3 bases, V lost 0 bases, and 3 bases had no gene match. The CDR3: CASSLAAGGLYEQYF. The DNA for the CDR3 is TGTGCCAGCAGCTTAGCAGCGGGGGGCCTCTACGAGCAGTACTTC.

The gene calls are TRBV11-2 and TRBJ2-2; maybe TRBD1 (6 bases). This CDR3 is built from 13 residues. The V end lost 3 bases, the J end lost 5 bases, and 7 bases lay between the germline ends. The germline V gene encodes CDR1 SGHAT and CDR2 FQNNGV. The CDR3 bases are TGTGCCAGCAGCTTCAGGGGAACCGGGGAGCTGTTTTTT. Encoded protein: CASSFRGTGELFF.

The V and J genes are TRBV7-2 and TRBJ1-5, with D tentatively TRBD1 (6 bases). With 4 bases removed from V and 2 bases from J, the gap between germline ends came to 12 bases. The CDR3 runs to 15 residues. Germline V gene data show CDR1 as SGHTA and CDR2 as FQGNSA. The CDR3 region has the DNA TGTGCCAGCAGCTGGGACCCAGGGGGCAATCAGCCCCAGCATTTT. Encoded protein: CASSWDPGGNQPQHF. Combining the CDR3 with reference TRBV7-2 and TRBJ1-5 gives the whole variable domain GAGVSQSPSNKVTEKGKDVELRCDPISGHTALYWYRQSLGQGLEFLIYFQGNSAPDKSGLPSDRFSAERTGGSVSTLTIQRTQQEDSAVYLCASSWDPGGNQPQHFGDGTRLSIL.

This clone was recorded only once. The chain combines TRBV6-1 with TRBJ2-5, with 7 bases identical to TRBD2. CDR1 is MNHNS, CDR2 SASEGT, per germline. This CDR3 region has 14 residues. Trimming at V came to 7 bases and at J to 4 bases, leaving 9 bases not matched to a gene. CDR3 in amino acids: CASILMGGRETQYF. The DNA for the CDR3 is TGTGCCAGCATTCTGATGGGAGGGCGAGAGACCCAGTACTTC.

The chain employs TRBV19 and TRBJ2-7; TRBD2 agrees at 9 bases. CDR3 length equals 18 residues. Germline V CDR1 and CDR2: LNHDA, SQIVND (reference sequence). V lost 7 bases to trimming and J lost 2 bases; unmatched junction nucleotides: 18. The CDR3 reads CASTKQGDSGGATYEQYF. The CDR3 nucleotides are TGTGCCAGTACCAAACAAGGTGATAGCGGGGGAGCTACCTACGAGCAGTACTTC. Complete variable domain (other parts from reference TRBV19 and TRBJ2-7): DGGITQSPKYLFRKEGQNVTLSCEQNLNHDAMYWYRQDPGQGLRLIYYSQIVNDFQKGDIAEGYSVSREKKESFPLTVTSAQKNPTAFYLCASTKQGDSGGATYEQYFGPGTRLTVT.

The rearrangement uses TRBV6-1 and TRBJ2-3, with 13 bases lining up with TRBD2. V was pared by 6 bases and J by 4 bases, with 4 bases of the junction left unmatched. Germline CDR1 MNHNS, CDR2 SASEGT. This CDR3 is built from 15 residues. CDR3 amino acids: CASSPTSGGADTQYF. CDR3 in DNA: TGTGCCAGCAGCCCTACTAGCGGGGGGGCAGATACGCAGTATTTT.

The genes are TRBV19 and TRBJ1-4, with 10 bases aligning to TRBD1. Germline assignment: CDR1 LNHDA and CDR2 SQIVND (reference sequence). The V gene end was trimmed by 6 bases and the J gene end by 7 bases; junction bases not matched to a gene: 5. CDR3 length: 14 amino acids. The CDR3, as DNA: TGTGCCAGTAGGGGGACAGGGGATAGTGAAAAACTGTTTTTT. It encodes CASRGTGDSEKLFF.